A single sample gave rise to the 22 T cell receptor beta chains below, sequenced in a study of Ad26.COV2.S vaccination and SARS-CoV-2 variants. Repertoires were generated with immunoSEQ multiplex PCR, while TCRdb's copy carries only in-frame clones and drops some. The repertoire holds 300,000 to 400,000 clones, roughly 84% seen once, with 1.9% in the top ten. The treatment denotes: roughly 20 received Ad26.COV2.S at low or high dose, single or two shots; five or six received placebo; per-sample allocation not given. Sampling happened 63 days after the first vaccine or placebo injection. Sample: peripheral blood, taken in a trial of Ad26.COV2.S vaccine versus placebo. The source of these receptors is a person aged 18-65 years who received the Ad26.COV2.S COVID-19 vaccine or a placebo.

The V and J genes are TRBV14 and TRBJ1-4; the match to TRBD1 covers 8 bases. In germline, CDR1 is SGHDN, CDR2 FVKESK. J was trimmed by 9 bases and V by 4 bases; bases with no gene match: 13. The CDR3 has 16 residues. The CDR3 nucleotides are TGTGCCAGCAGCCTAGAAACGACAGGGGCGTCCAAAAAACTGTTTTTT. It specifies CASSLETTGASKKLFF.

The chain links TRBV5-1 to TRBJ2-1, with TRBD2 matching over 13 bases. The ends lost 4 bases at V and 0 bases at J; junction bases unmatched: 7. The CDR3 runs to 18 residues. The germline V gene encodes CDR1 SGHRS and CDR2 YFSETQ. The CDR3 DNA is TGCGCCAGCAGCGGAATGGGACTAGCGGGGAGCTCCTACAATGAGCAGTTCTTC. Its translation is CASSGMGLAGSSYNEQFF.

CDR3 in DNA: TGTGCCAGCAGCCTACGGACCGGGACAGCCGAAGCCCACTATGGCTACACCTTC. Its protein is CASSLRTGTAEAHYGYTF. V is TRBV7-9 and J is TRBJ1-2, with TRBD1 identical over 7 bases. Germline V gene lookup returns CDR1 SEHNR and CDR2 FQNEAQ (reference sequence). With V trimmed by 5 bases and J by 3 bases, 18 bases remained unmatched. The CDR3 extends over 18 amino acids.

This clone was detected once. The chain joins TRBV5-1 to TRBJ1-4; 9 bases line up with TRBD1. Germline V gene sequence: CDR1 SGHRS, CDR2 YFSETQ. V was clipped by 7 bases and J by 0 bases; unmatched bases: 16. This CDR3 is built from 19 residues. CDR3 in amino acids: CASRRTGASFFATNEKLFF. The CDR3 bases are TGCGCCAGCCGCAGGACAGGGGCTAGTTTTTTTGCAACTAATGAAAAACTGTTTTTT. Using reference TRBV5-1 and TRBJ1-4 for the parts outside the CDR3, the full variable domain is KAGVTQTPRYLIKTRGQQVTLSCSPISGHRSVSWYQQTPGQGLQFLFEYFSETQRNKGNFPGRFSGRQFSNSRSEMNVSTLELGDSALYLCASRRTGASFFATNEKLFFGSGTQLSVL.

On this clone: One end of the junction does not line up with germline, which may come from a read error. The genes are TRBV7-7 and TRBJ1-6; tentatively, D is TRBD1 (6 bases). Germline CDR1 reads SSHAT; CDR2 reads FNYEAQ (reference sequence). CDR3 length: 14 residues. The CDR3 is CASSQGGLLLALHF. The DNA of the CDR3 is TGTGCTAGCAGCCAAGGGGGGCTTCTCCTAGCCCTCCACTTT.

At least ten counts were recorded for this clone. The chain has TRBV3-1 (or the pseudogene TRBV3-2) and TRBJ1-2, with D hard to call. Germline V gene data show CDR1 as LGHDT and CDR2 as YNNKEL (reference sequence). This CDR3 spans 16 amino acids. V was pared by 1 base and J by 7 bases, with 19 bases between. CDR3 DNA: TGTGCCAGCAGCCAAGCCTTTAAATCCCCTCGGGCTGGCTACACCTTC. Translated, it gives CASSQAFKSPRAGYTF.

The chain employs TRBV3-1 (or the pseudogene TRBV3-2) and TRBJ2-4; possibly TRBD2 for D (6 bases). The germline gives CDR1 LGHDT, CDR2 YNNKEL (reference sequence). The CDR3 is made up of 14 amino acids. V was trimmed by 4 bases and J by 5 bases, leaving 12 bases between them. Here the CDR3 DNA reads TGTGCCAGCAGCCGCGCGGGACTGGAAAACATTCAGTACTTC. Protein product: CASSRAGLENIQYF.

The V and J genes are TRBV2 and TRBJ1-1; D perhaps matches TRBD1 (6 bases). The CDR3 totals 14 residues. V gave up 7 bases and J gave up 4 bases, with 16 bases separating them. Germline lookup yields CDR1 SNHLY and CDR2 FYNNEI. The DNA for the CDR3 is TGTGCCAGCATAGGGCAGGGAGGGGGCACTGAAGCTTTCTTT. Its translation is CASIGQGGGTEAFF. Variable domain in full (rest from reference TRBV2 and TRBJ1-1): EPEVTQTPSHQVTQMGQEVILRCVPISNHLYFYWYRQILGQKVEFLVSFYNNEISEKSEIFDDQFSVERPDGSNFTLKIRSTKLEDSAMYFCASIGQGGGTEAFFGQGTRLTVV.

The chain carries TRBV15 and TRBJ1-1; D remains ambiguous. Germline CDR1 reads LNHNV; CDR2 reads YYDKDF (reference sequence). The CDR3 is made up of 15 amino acids. V shed 8 bases and J shed 0 bases, with 16 bases lying between them. The CDR3 DNA follows: TGTGCCACCCTTAGAGGGCATGGGCTGAACACTGAAGCTTTCTTT. Translation gives CATLRGHGLNTEAFF.

Details on this clone: Different DNA sequences within this sample yield the same CDR3. The chain uses TRBV30 and TRBJ1-6; TRBD1 agrees at 10 bases. In germline, CDR1 is GTSNPN, CDR2 SVGIG (reference sequence). V shed 3 bases, J shed 4 bases, and the junction held 3 bases outside the gene matches. This CDR3 is built from 15 residues. CDR3 region: CAWRTGGSYNSPLHF. CDR3 sequence (DNA): TGTGCCTGGAGGACAGGGGGCTCTTATAATTCACCCCTCCACTTT.

This clone showed up just once. This chain connects TRBV9 to TRBJ1-2, with 7 nucleotides matching TRBD1. Germline-derived CDR1 and CDR2 are SGDLS and YYNGEE. V dropped 3 bases and J dropped 8; count of bases not matched to a gene: 7. The CDR3 runs to 13 residues. The DNA for the CDR3 is TGTGCCAGCAGCGCCTCGACAGGGAAGGGCTACACCTTC. Its protein is CASSASTGKGYTF.

The rearrangement links TRBV6-6 to TRBJ1-4; 10 nucleotides align to TRBD1. The ends lost 5 bases at V and 7 bases at J; junction bases unmatched: 13. Germline loops: CDR1 MNHNY, CDR2 SVGAGI (reference sequence). This CDR3 has 17 amino acids. The CDR3 protein is CASSRPGTGEGAEKLFF. The CDR3 bases are TGTGCCAGCAGTCGTCCCGGGACAGGGGAGGGAGCTGAAAAACTGTTTTTT.

This clone occurred a few times. The chain couples TRBV11-1 to TRBJ1-1; D is ambiguous. The CDR3 extends over 12 amino acids. Trimming pared 6 bases from V and 3 bases from J, leaving 8 bases between. The germline V gene encodes CDR1 SGHAT and CDR2 FQDESV (reference sequence). CDR3 loop: CASRDSDTEAFF. As DNA, the CDR3 is TGTGCCAGCAGGGACTCGGACACTGAAGCTTTCTTT.

This chain links TRBV30 with TRBJ2-7; D gene ambiguous. The germline V gene encodes CDR1 GTSNPN and CDR2 SVGIG (reference sequence). The V end was cut by 5 bases, the J end by 0 bases, with 5 bases between. The CDR3 runs 11 residues. The CDR3 loop reads CAWARSYEQYF. CDR3 DNA: TGTGCCTGGGCCCGCTCCTACGAGCAGTACTTC. Looking up the rest from reference TRBV30 and TRBJ2-7 gives the full variable domain: SQTIHQWPATLVQPVGSPLSLECTVEGTSNPNLYWYRQAAGRGLQLLFYSVGIGQISSEVPQNLSASRPQDRQFILSSKKLLLSDSGFYLCAWARSYEQYFGPGTRLTVT.

The chain joins TRBV12-5 to TRBJ1-4; 10 nucleotides align to TRBD1. Germline values: CDR1 LGHNT, CDR2 FRNRAP. Trimming cost V 5 bases and J 4 bases; bases outside gene matches: 4. CDR3 length equals 15 residues. CDR3 sequence: CASGAWDRGNEKLFF. Here the CDR3 DNA reads TGTGCTAGTGGTGCCTGGGACAGGGGTAATGAAAAACTGTTTTTT.

CDR3 bases: TGTGCCAGCAGTTTCGAGCAAGGAGGGAGCGACTATGGCTACACCTTC. Its translation: CASSFEQGGSDYGYTF. The chain is built from TRBV7-9 and TRBJ1-2; D gene ambiguous. The CDR3 sequence is 16 residues long. The germline gives CDR1 SEHNR, CDR2 FQNEAQ (reference sequence). The V and J ends lost 6 bases and 3 bases respectively, with 20 bases between them.

The chain combines TRBV9 with TRBJ2-2; the match to TRBD1 covers 8 bases. The V gene's germline CDR1 is SGDLS and CDR2 YYNGEE. The CDR3 length is 15 residues. With V trimmed by 3 bases and J by 2 bases, 3 bases remained unmatched. For the CDR3, the DNA is TGTGCCAGCAGCGGGACAGGGTCTAACACCGGGGAGCTGTTTTTT. Its protein product is CASSGTGSNTGELFF.

V is TRBV6-5 and J is TRBJ2-2; D unclear. The CDR3 consists of 10 residues. V was cut by 8 bases and J by 7 bases, with 5 bases left in between. Germline V gene data show CDR1 as MNHEY and CDR2 as SVGAGI. The CDR3 loop is CASEHGELFF. CDR3 DNA sequence: TGTGCCAGCGAGCACGGGGAGCTGTTTTTT.

The chain has TRBV2 and TRBJ1-1; D is uncertain. Trimming removed 3 bases from V and 1 base from J, with 6 bases in between. The CDR3 sequence is 13 residues long. Germline CDR1 SNHLY, CDR2 FYNNEI. CDR3 protein: CASSDRGNTEAFF. For the CDR3, the DNA is TGTGCCAGCAGTGACCGCGGGAACACTGAAGCTTTCTTT.

The V gene is TRBV30, the J gene TRBJ1-2, with D unclear. There are 13 residues in the CDR3. Trimming stripped 2 bases from V and 2 bases from J, with 9 bases between. The V gene's germline CDR1 is GTSNPN and CDR2 SVGIG (reference sequence). In nucleotides, the CDR3 is TGTGCCTGGAGTCACTCGGGGAACTATGGCTACACCTTC. It yields the protein CAWSHSGNYGYTF.

The chain combines TRBV18 with TRBJ1-6, with a weak D call TRBD1 (5 bases). V dropped 6 bases and J dropped 10 bases, with 22 bases sitting between them. Germline CDR1 KGHSH, CDR2 LQKENI. CDR3 length: 16 residues. The DNA for the CDR3 is TGTGCCAGCTCTCATAAAGTAACCCCCCCAGGGTCACCCCTCCACTTT. Protein: CASSHKVTPPGSPLHF.

This clone was recorded once. This chain links TRBV4-3 with TRBJ2-7; no clear D. The CDR3 totals 14 residues. Germline V gene data show CDR1 as LGHNA and CDR2 as YSLEER. The V end lost 1 base, the J end lost 2 bases, and 9 bases lay between the germline ends. CDR3 DNA: TGCGCCAGCAGCCAAGGGTCCCGCCCCTACGAGCAGTACTTC. This codes for CASSQGSRPYEQYF.